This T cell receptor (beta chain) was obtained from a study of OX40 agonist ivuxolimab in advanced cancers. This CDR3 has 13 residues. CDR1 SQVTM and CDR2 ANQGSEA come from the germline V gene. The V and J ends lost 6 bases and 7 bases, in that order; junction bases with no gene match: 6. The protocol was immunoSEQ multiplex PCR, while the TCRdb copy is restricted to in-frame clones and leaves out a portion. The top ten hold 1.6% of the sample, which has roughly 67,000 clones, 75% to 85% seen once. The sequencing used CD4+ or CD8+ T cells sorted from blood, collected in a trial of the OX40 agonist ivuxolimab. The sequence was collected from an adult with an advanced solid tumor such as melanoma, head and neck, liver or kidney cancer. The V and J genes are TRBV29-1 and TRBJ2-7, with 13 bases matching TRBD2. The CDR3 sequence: CSVAEGLAGEQYF. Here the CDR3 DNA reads TGCAGCGTCGCCGAGGGACTAGCGGGGGAGCAGTACTTC.